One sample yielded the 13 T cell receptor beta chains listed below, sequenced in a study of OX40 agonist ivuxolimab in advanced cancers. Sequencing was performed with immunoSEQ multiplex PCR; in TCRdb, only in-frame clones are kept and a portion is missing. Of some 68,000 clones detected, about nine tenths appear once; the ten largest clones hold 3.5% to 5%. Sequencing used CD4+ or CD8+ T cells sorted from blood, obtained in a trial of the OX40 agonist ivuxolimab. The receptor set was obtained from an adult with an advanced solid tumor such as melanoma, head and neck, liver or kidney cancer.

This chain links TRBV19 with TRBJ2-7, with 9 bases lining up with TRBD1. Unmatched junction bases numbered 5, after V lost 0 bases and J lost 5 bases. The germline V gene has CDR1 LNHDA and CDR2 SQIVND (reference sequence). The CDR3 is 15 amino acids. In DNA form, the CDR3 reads TGTGCCAGTAGTATAGATAGGGACAGGGTGGACGAGCAGTACTTC. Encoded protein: CASSIDRDRVDEQYF.

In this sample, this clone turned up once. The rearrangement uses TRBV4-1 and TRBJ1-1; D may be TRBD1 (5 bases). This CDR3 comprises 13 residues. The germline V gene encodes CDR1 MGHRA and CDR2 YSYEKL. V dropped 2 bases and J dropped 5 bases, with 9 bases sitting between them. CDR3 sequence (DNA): TGCGCCAGCAGCCAAAAAGAGGGGACTGAAGCTTTCTTT. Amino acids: CASSQKEGTEAFF.

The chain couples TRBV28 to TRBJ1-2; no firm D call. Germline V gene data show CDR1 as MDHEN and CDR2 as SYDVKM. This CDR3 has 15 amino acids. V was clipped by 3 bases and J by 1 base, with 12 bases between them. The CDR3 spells CASSFFRTRNYGYTF. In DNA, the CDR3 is TGTGCCAGCAGTTTTTTCAGAACCCGTAACTATGGCTACACCTTC.

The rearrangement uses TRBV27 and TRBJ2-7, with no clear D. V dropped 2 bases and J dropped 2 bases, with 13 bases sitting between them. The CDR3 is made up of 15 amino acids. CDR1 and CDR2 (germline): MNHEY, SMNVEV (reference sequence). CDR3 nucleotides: TGTGCCAGCAGTTTAAAAGTGGACGGACCCTACGAGCAGTACTTC. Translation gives CASSLKVDGPYEQYF.

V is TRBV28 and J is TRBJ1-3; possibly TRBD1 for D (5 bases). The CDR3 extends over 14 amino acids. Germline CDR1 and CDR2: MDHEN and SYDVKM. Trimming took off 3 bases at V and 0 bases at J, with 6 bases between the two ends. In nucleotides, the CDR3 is TGTGCCAGCAGTTTGGGGCACTCTGGAAACACCATATATTTT. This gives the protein CASSLGHSGNTIYF.

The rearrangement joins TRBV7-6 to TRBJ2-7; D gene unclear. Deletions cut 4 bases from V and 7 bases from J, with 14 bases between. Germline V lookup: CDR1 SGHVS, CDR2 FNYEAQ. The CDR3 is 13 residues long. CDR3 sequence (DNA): TGTGCCAGCAGCTATCTTGGGGTCGGGGAGCAGTACTTC. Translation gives CASSYLGVGEQYF.

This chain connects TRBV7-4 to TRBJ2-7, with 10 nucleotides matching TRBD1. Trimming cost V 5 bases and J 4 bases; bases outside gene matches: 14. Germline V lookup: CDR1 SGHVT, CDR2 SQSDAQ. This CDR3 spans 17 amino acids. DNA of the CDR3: TGTGCCAGCAGCCCCCCTCCCCGGACAGGGGGGGTTTACGAGCAGTACTTC. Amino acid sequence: CASSPPPRTGGVYEQYF.

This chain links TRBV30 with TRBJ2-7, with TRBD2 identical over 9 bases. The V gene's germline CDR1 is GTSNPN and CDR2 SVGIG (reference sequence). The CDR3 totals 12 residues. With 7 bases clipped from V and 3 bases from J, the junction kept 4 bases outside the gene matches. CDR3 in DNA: TGTGCCTCCGGGACTAGCAACTACGAGCAGTACTTC. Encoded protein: CASGTSNYEQYF.

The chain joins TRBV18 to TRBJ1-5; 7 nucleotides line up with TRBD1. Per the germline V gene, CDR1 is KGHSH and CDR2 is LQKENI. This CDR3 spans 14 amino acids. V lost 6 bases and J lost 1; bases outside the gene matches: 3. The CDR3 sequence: CASSLTGSNQPQHF. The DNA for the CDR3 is TGTGCCAGCTCGCTGACAGGGAGCAATCAGCCCCAGCATTTT.

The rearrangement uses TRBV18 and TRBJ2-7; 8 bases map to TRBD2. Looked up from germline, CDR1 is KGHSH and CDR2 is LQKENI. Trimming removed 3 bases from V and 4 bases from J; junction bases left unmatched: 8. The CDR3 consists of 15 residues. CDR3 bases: TGTGCCAGCTCACCCCCCGGGAGGGCCATGTACGAGCAGTACTTC. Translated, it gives CASSPPGRAMYEQYF.

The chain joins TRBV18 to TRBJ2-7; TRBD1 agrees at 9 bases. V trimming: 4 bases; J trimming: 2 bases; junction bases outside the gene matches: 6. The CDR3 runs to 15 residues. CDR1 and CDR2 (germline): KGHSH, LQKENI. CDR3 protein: CASSLPGQGTYEQYF. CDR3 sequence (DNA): TGTGCCAGCTCACTGCCGGGACAGGGCACCTACGAGCAGTACTTC. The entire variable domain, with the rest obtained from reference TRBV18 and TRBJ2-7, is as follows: NAGVMQNPRHLVRRRGQEARLRCSPMKGHSHVYWYRQLPEEGLKFMVYLQKENIIDESGMPKERFSAEFPKEGPSILRIQQVVRGDSAAYFCASSLPGQGTYEQYFGPGTRLTVT.

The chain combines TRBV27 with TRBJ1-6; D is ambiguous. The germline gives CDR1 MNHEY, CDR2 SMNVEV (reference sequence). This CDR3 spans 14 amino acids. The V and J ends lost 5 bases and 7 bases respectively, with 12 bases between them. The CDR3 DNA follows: TGTGCCAGCAGTAAGCCTGAGACAAATTCACCCCTCCACTTT. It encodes CASSKPETNSPLHF.

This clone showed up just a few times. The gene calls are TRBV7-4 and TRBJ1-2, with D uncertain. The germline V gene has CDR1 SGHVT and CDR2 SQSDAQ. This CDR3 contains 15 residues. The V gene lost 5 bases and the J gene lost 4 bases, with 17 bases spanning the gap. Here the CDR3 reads CASSDQARKTYGYTF. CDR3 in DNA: TGTGCCAGCAGCGACCAAGCTCGAAAGACCTATGGCTACACCTTC.